The next 21 T cell receptor beta chains were all read from a single sample in a study of shared clonotypes between healthy human individuals (dated by TCRdb to the early 2020s). Library creation used the immunoSEQ multiplex PCR assay. TCRdb re-hosts the immuneACCESS table, in-frame sequences only. Its copies lack some clones; in the studies checked, an unresolved V gene accounts for under half of them, and the cause for the rest is not known. Across this sample there are about 820,000 clones, with more than 85% seen only once. Under 30% of the sample rests with the top ten. CD8 naive samples consisted of CD45RO-negative cells that were positively selected for CCR7, yielding a CD45RA+CCR7+ population without TemRA cells. Sequenced: naive CD8+ T cells sorted from blood. The intended sense of this specimen's cell subset or site label: CD45RA+CCR7+. The receptor source for this set is a man aged 30 to 45 in good health.

V and J are TRBV14 and TRBJ1-2; D unresolved. This CDR3 comprises 15 residues. V was clipped by 4 bases and J by 5 bases, with 17 bases between them. CDR1 SGHDN and CDR2 FVKESK come from the germline V gene. CDR3 protein: CASSPRRYTPYGYTF. The CDR3 DNA sequence: TGTGCCAGCAGCCCAAGGCGTTATACCCCTTATGGCTACACCTTC. The whole variable domain, filled in from reference TRBV14 and TRBJ1-2, reads EAGVTQFPSHSVIEKGQTVTLRCDPISGHDNLYWYRRVMGKEIKFLLHFVKESKQDESGMPNNRFLAERTGGTYSTLKVQPAELEDSGVYFCASSPRRYTPYGYTFGSGTRLTVV.

This chain uses TRBV2 with TRBJ1-4; weak D call: TRBD1 (5 bases). Germline values: CDR1 SNHLY, CDR2 FYNNEI. CDR3 length equals 16 residues. With 3 bases removed from V and 5 bases from J, the gap between germline ends came to 16 bases. The CDR3 DNA sequence: TGTGCCAGCAGTGAGAGCAGAAGGGGAACGAATGAAAAACTGTTTTTT. This sequence encodes CASSESRRGTNEKLFF. Full variable domain (missing parts from reference TRBV2 and TRBJ1-4): EPEVTQTPSHQVTQMGQEVILRCVPISNHLYFYWYRQILGQKVEFLVSFYNNEISEKSEIFDDQFSVERPDGSNFTLKIRSTKLEDSAMYFCASSESRRGTNEKLFFGSGTQLSVL.

This clone has only a few counts. V is TRBV2 and J is TRBJ1-4; TRBD1 is a possible D gene (5 bases). V was cut by 5 bases and J by 8 bases, with 21 bases left in between. The germline gives CDR1 SNHLY, CDR2 FYNNEI. The CDR3 is made up of 16 amino acids. The CDR3 spells CASSTLGTPDFEKLFF. In DNA, the CDR3 is TGTGCCAGCAGTACCCTCGGGACCCCGGATTTCGAAAAACTGTTTTTT.

This CDR3 reads CASSEVGGAGQPQHF. CDR3 sequence (DNA): TGTGCCAGCAGTGAAGTCGGGGGCGCGGGTCAGCCCCAGCATTTT. The chain has TRBV6-1 and TRBJ1-5, with D possibly matching TRBD1 (6 bases). V was trimmed by 1 base and J by 6 bases, leaving 13 bases between them. Germline V lookup: CDR1 MNHNS, CDR2 SASEGT. The CDR3 runs 15 residues.

In DNA form, the CDR3 reads TGCGCCAGCAGCTCATCCGGGACAGGGGCCTACGAGCAGTACTTC. Its protein product is CASSSSGTGAYEQYF. The chain combines TRBV4-1 with TRBJ2-7; 10 bases map to TRBD1. V trimming: 5 bases; J trimming: 2 bases; junction bases outside the gene matches: 6. The CDR3 runs to 15 residues. Germline loops: CDR1 MGHRA, CDR2 YSYEKL.

The gene calls are TRBV11-2 and TRBJ2-3; TRBD2 matches 10 bases. CDR3 length equals 16 residues. The V and J ends lost 2 bases and 4 bases, in that order; junction bases with no gene match: 6. Per germline, CDR1 SGHAT and CDR2 FQNNGV. DNA for the CDR3: TGTGCCAGCAGCTTATTAGGTCTAGCGGGAGCAGATACGCAGTATTTT. Protein: CASSLLGLAGADTQYF.

This clone has only a few counts. This chain joins TRBV12-2 and TRBJ2-1; TRBD2, the table's D call, lacks a check against the DNA. TRBV12-2 is given as a pseudogene. CDR3 length: 16 amino acids. In DNA, the CDR3 is TGTGCAAGTCGCTTAGCGCCACGGGTCTCCTACAATGAGCAGTTCTTC. Translated, it gives CASRLAPRVSYNEQFF.

V usage is TRBV4-2 and J usage is TRBJ2-2; TRBD2 matches 8 bases. The CDR3 sequence is 17 residues long. The germline V gene has CDR1 LGHNA and CDR2 YNFKEQ. Unmatched junction bases numbered 4, after V lost 0 bases and J lost 1 base. Here the CDR3 reads CASSQDGLAGNTGELFF. CDR3 nucleotides: TGTGCCAGCAGCCAAGACGGACTAGCTGGGAACACCGGGGAGCTGTTTTTT.

The V and J genes are TRBV27 and TRBJ2-1, with TRBD2 matching over 8 bases. Unmatched junction bases numbered 9, after V lost 6 bases and J lost 5 bases. The CDR3 spans 15 residues. Germline-derived CDR1 and CDR2 are MNHEY and SMNVEV (reference sequence). CDR3 in DNA: TGTGCCAGCAGGGCCGGGACTAGGGAAAACAATGAGCAGTTCTTC. This sequence encodes CASRAGTRENNEQFF.

This chain links TRBV10-3 with TRBJ1-3; D is undetermined. The germline CDR1 and CDR2 sequences are ENHRY and SYGVKD. With 3 bases removed from V and 0 bases from J, the gap between germline ends came to 9 bases. This CDR3 contains 15 residues. This CDR3 is CAISDGSGSGNTIYF. CDR3 nucleotide sequence: TGTGCCATCAGTGACGGGTCAGGCTCTGGAAACACCATATATTTT.

Comments on this clone: Other DNA sequences of this sample code for an identical CDR3. The V gene is TRBV7-9, the J gene TRBJ2-7; 7 bases fit TRBD1. The junction had 4 bases not matched to a gene; V was cut back by 5 bases and J by 3 bases. The CDR3 extends over 13 amino acids. Germline V gives CDR1 SEHNR, CDR2 FQNEAQ (reference sequence). This CDR3 is CASSARDSYEQYF. The CDR3 region has the DNA TGTGCCAGCAGCGCCCGGGACAGCTACGAGCAGTACTTC.

The chain links TRBV19 to TRBJ1-1; D ambiguous. This CDR3 region has 14 residues. Germline CDR1 reads LNHDA; CDR2 reads SQIVND (reference sequence). The V and J ends lost 3 bases and 0 bases respectively, with 8 bases between them. The CDR3 spells CASSIEGLNTEAFF. CDR3 bases: TGTGCCAGTAGTATTGAGGGTTTGAACACTGAAGCTTTCTTT.

The chain is built from TRBV25-1 and TRBJ2-7; D gene uncertain. Germline CDR1 reads MGHDK; CDR2 reads SYGVNS. This CDR3 region has 14 residues. V was clipped by 3 bases and J by 2 bases, with 11 bases between them. CDR3 in amino acids: CASSDGRAPYEQYF. DNA of the CDR3: TGTGCCAGCAGTGACGGACGGGCTCCCTACGAGCAGTACTTC.

This rearrangement joins TRBV5-8 to TRBJ1-4, with 10 bases that match TRBD1. Per the germline V gene, CDR1 is SGHTS and CDR2 is YDEGEE. Germline trimming cut 4 bases from V and 6 bases from J; bases unmatched to any gene: 6. The CDR3 is made up of 15 amino acids. The CDR3, as DNA: TGTGCCAGCAGCCTATACGGGACAGGGGATGAAAAACTGTTTTTT. This codes for CASSLYGTGDEKLFF.

The chain is built from TRBV10-3 and TRBJ2-1; no clear D gene. This CDR3 contains 17 residues. Germline CDR1 ENHRY, CDR2 SYGVKD. Trimming took 3 bases from V and 2 from J, leaving 17 bases between them. Here the CDR3 DNA reads TGTGCCATCAGTGAAGGCCGGTTTTCGGTCCCCTACAATGAGCAGTTCTTC. Its translation is CAISEGRFSVPYNEQFF.

V gene TRBV7-2 combines with J gene TRBJ2-3, with D possibly being TRBD2 (5 bases). The ends were cut back, 8 bases at V and 6 bases at J, with 27 bases in the middle. This CDR3 comprises 17 residues. CDR1 SGHTA and CDR2 FQGNSA come from the germline V gene. For the CDR3, the DNA is TGTGCCAGCTTCATACACACTACCGGACTCGCGTCCGATACGCAGTATTTT. It specifies CASFIHTTGLASDTQYF.

This sequence joins TRBV25-1 and TRBJ2-1, with D perhaps assigned TRBD1 or TRBD2 (5 bases each). The CDR3 consists of 11 residues. Germline CDR1 and CDR2: MGHDK and SYGVNS. The V end was cut by 8 bases, the J end by 11 bases, with 13 bases between. Here the CDR3 reads CASAEGTQQFF. Written as DNA, the CDR3 is TGTGCCAGCGCAGAAGGGACCCAGCAGTTCTTC.

The CDR3: CSVEQGVGETQYF. The CDR3 nucleotides are TGCAGCGTTGAGCAGGGGGTTGGGGAGACCCAGTACTTC. The V gene is TRBV29-1, the J gene TRBJ2-5; 7 nucleotides line up with TRBD1. This CDR3 comprises 13 residues. Germline V gene sequence: CDR1 SQVTM, CDR2 ANQGSEA. J lost 5 bases, V lost 3 bases, and 6 bases had no gene match.

Points on this clone: One junction end does not reproduce the germline sequence, and a read error may be involved. The chain combines TRBV10-3 with TRBJ2-1; D assignment may be TRBD1 or TRBD2 (5 bases each). There are 16 residues in the CDR3. Per germline, CDR1 ENHRY and CDR2 SYGVKD. CDR3 residues: CATSGGPLGTYNEQFF. The CDR3 coding sequence is TGTGCCACCAGTGGGGGACCCCTCGGGACCTACAATGAGCAGTTCTTC.

The count of this clone is one. The J gene is TRBJ2-7, the V gene TRBV5-8, with 8 bases that match TRBD2. The junction had 7 bases not matched to a gene; V was cut back by 0 bases and J by 2 bases. From germline, CDR1 is SGHTS and CDR2 YDEGEE. The CDR3 length is 16 residues. DNA for the CDR3: TGTGCCAGCAGCTTGGCCCCAGGTAGCGGGACCTACGAGCAGTACTTC. Amino acid sequence: CASSLAPGSGTYEQYF.

The chain joins TRBV30 to TRBJ1-5; no reliable D call. Germline CDR1 reads GTSNPN; CDR2 reads SVGIG (reference sequence). This CDR3 is built from 13 residues. V lost 3 bases to trimming and J lost 2 bases, with 8 bases between them. CDR3 sequence: CAWSLEGNQPQHF. For the CDR3, the DNA is TGTGCCTGGAGCCTGGAGGGCAATCAGCCCCAGCATTTT.